A single sample is the source of the 14 T cell receptor beta chains below, sequenced in a study of T cell repertoires in cytomegalovirus infection. TCRdb fed the reads into MiXCR, producing one record per CDR3 protein. The table shows around 130,000 distinct CDR3 sequences, with 7% to 10% occurring only once. The sample taken for sequencing was PBMCs. These receptors originate from a human donor in good health (CMV status not recorded). Some clones in this sample may be carry-over from other donors' samples.

The sample holds many counts of this clonotype. V and J are TRBV7-9 and TRBJ1-1; tentative D call: TRBD1 (6 bases). Per germline, CDR1 SEHNR and CDR2 FQNEAQ (reference sequence). The CDR3 is made up of 13 amino acids. V dropped 0 bases and J dropped 5 bases, with 7 bases sitting between them. The CDR3 DNA is TGTGCCAGCAGCTTAGCCGGACAGACTGAAGCTTTCTTT. Residues: CASSLAGQTEAFF.

This clonotype has a handful of counts. The chain combines TRBV7-2 with TRBJ2-3, with D possibly being TRBD2 (5 bases). CDR3 length: 14 amino acids. Per the germline V gene, CDR1 is SGHTA and CDR2 is FQGNSA. The V and J ends lost 5 bases and 2 bases respectively, with 11 bases between them. CDR3 sequence: CASSPPGITDTQYF. In DNA form, the CDR3 reads TGTGCCAGCAGCCCTCCGGGGATCACAGATACGCAGTATTTT. Together with reference TRBV7-2 and TRBJ2-3, the CDR3 gives the full variable domain: GAGVSQSPSNKVTEKGKDVELRCDPISGHTALYWYRQSLGQGLEFLIYFQGNSAPDKSGLPSDRFSAERTGGSVSTLTIQRTQQEDSAVYLCASSPPGITDTQYFGPGTRLTVL.

This clonotype occurred many times. This may come from a read error, since a much larger clone is one base off. The chain joins TRBV5-4 to TRBJ2-1; the D is unclear. Germline V gene sequence: CDR1 SGHNT, CDR2 YYREEE (reference sequence). Trimming removed 2 bases from V and 6 bases from J, with 3 bases in between. The CDR3 runs to 11 residues. This CDR3 reads CASSFGNEQFF. For the CDR3, the DNA is TGTGCCAGCAGCTTCGGCAATGAGCAGTTCTTC.

This clonotype was detected once. The chain recombines TRBV27 with TRBJ1-5; 8 bases align to TRBD1. This CDR3 is 16 amino acids long. V shed 4 bases, J shed 3 bases, and the junction held 8 bases outside the gene matches. The germline gives CDR1 MNHEY, CDR2 SMNVEV (reference sequence). The CDR3 here is CASSSSGTGYNQPQHF. CDR3 bases: TGTGCCAGCAGTTCATCCGGGACAGGCTACAATCAGCCCCAGCATTTT.

This clonotype was seen many times. V is TRBV12-3 or TRBV12-4 and J is TRBJ1-4; D might be TRBD1 (5 bases). Between the trimmed V and J ends, which lost 6 bases and 8 bases, there was a span of 10 bases. This CDR3 is built from 12 residues. For the CDR3, the DNA is TGTGCCAGCAGGGGGGTAGGGGAAAAACTGTTTTTT. Translating gives CASRGVGEKLFF.

This chain links TRBV2 with TRBJ2-7; D uncertain. The CDR3 consists of 12 residues. The V gene lost 8 bases and the J gene lost 2 bases, with 10 bases spanning the gap. In germline, CDR1 is SNHLY, CDR2 FYNNEI. CDR3 loop: CASVGRTYEQYF. The CDR3 DNA reads as TGTGCCAGCGTCGGACGGACCTACGAGCAGTACTTC.

V is TRBV18 and J is TRBJ1-5; TRBD1 matches at 8 bases. Germline loops: CDR1 KGHSH, CDR2 LQKENI. The trim removed 4 bases at V and 3 bases at J, leaving 5 bases unmatched. The CDR3 loop spans 15 amino acids. The DNA for the CDR3 is TGTGCCAGCTCACAGACAGGGGTCGACAATCAGCCCCAGCATTTT. It encodes CASSQTGVDNQPQHF.

This clonotype was seen ten or more times. CDR3 amino acids: CASTGGGYGYTF. CDR3 DNA sequence: TGTGCCAGCACCGGCGGGGGGTATGGCTACACCTTC. The V call is TRBV2, the J call TRBJ1-2, with D perhaps matching TRBD1 (5 bases). The CDR3 loop spans 12 amino acids. Trimming removed 7 bases from V and 5 bases from J, with 11 bases in between. Per the germline V gene, CDR1 is SNHLY and CDR2 is FYNNEI.

The chain is built from TRBV29-1 and TRBJ2-5, with D possibly matching TRBD2 (5 bases). The CDR3 contains 12 residues. Germline V lookup: CDR1 SQVTM, CDR2 ANQGSEA. Trimming removed 7 bases at V and 3 bases at J, with 12 bases between. Written as DNA, the CDR3 is TGCAGCGGTGCCCCGGGGAAAGAGACCCAGTACTTC. Its protein is CSGAPGKETQYF.

This clonotype was detected only a few times. The rearrangement links TRBV15 to TRBJ1-5; no reliable D call. Germline assignment: CDR1 LNHNV and CDR2 YYDKDF (reference sequence). Trimming pared 5 bases from V and 1 base from J, leaving 9 bases between. The CDR3 is made up of 14 amino acids. The CDR3 region has the DNA TGTGCCACCAGCGGGATTTGGAGCAATCAGCCCCAGCATTTT. It is translated as CATSGIWSNQPQHF.

This chain links TRBV5-5 with TRBJ1-1; a weak D match, TRBD1 (5 bases). V was pared by 4 bases and J by 8 bases, with 18 bases between. This CDR3 is 14 amino acids long. Germline CDR1 reads SGHKS; CDR2 reads YYEKEE (reference sequence). CDR3 nucleotides: TGTGCCAGCAGCCAACAGAGACAGTTAACCGAAGCTTTCTTT. Translating gives CASSQQRQLTEAFF.

Ten or more counts support this clonotype. V and J are TRBV28 and TRBJ1-2, with a possible D match to TRBD1 (5 bases). The germline gives CDR1 MDHEN, CDR2 SYDVKM. This CDR3 comprises 16 residues. The ends were cut back, 5 bases at V and 0 bases at J, with 16 bases in the middle. For the CDR3, the DNA is TGTGCCAGCAGTGGGCCTTCAGGGAATTCTAACTATGGCTACACCTTC. As protein: CASSGPSGNSNYGYTF.

This clonotype was recorded many times. J is TRBJ2-3 and V is TRBV6-6; tentative D call: TRBD2 (6 bases). The CDR3 totals 18 residues. CDR1 and CDR2 (germline): MNHNY, SVGAGI (reference sequence). The ends were cut back, 0 bases at V and 2 bases at J, with 18 bases in the middle. CDR3 sequence (DNA): TGTGCCAGCAGTTACTCGGTCCGGGGGAAGGAACCCACAGATACGCAGTATTTT. Translated: CASSYSVRGKEPTDTQYF.

Many counts were recorded for this clonotype. The CDR3 sequence is CASSPTSGETQYF. The DNA of the CDR3 is TGTGCCAGCAGCCCAACTAGCGGAGAGACCCAGTACTTC. This chain connects TRBV7-9 to TRBJ2-5; 8 bases align to TRBD2. CDR1 and CDR2 from the germline V gene are SEHNR and FQNEAQ (reference sequence). V shed 5 bases, J shed 4 bases, and the junction held 3 bases outside the gene matches. The CDR3 has 13 amino acids. The variable domain in full, completed from reference TRBV7-9 and TRBJ2-5, reads DTGVSQNPRHKITKRGQNVTFRCDPISEHNRLYWYRQTLGQGPEFLTYFQNEAQLEKSRLLSDRFSAERPKGSFSTLEIQRTEQGDSAMYLCASSPTSGETQYFGPGTRLLVL.